This section outlines one TCR beta chain sequence together with its context. What it binds is not known. Because it lacks the conserved phenylalanine or tryptophan at the end, this CDR3 is likely a read error. The entry originates in a study of blood T cells in healthy people across ages. Whole-study results and caveats: Naive and antigen-experienced cells were not separated, limiting conclusive comparison.

The germline gives CDR1 DFQATT, CDR2 SNEGSKA (reference sequence). This CDR3 comprises 15 residues. Next came a second PCR, run for about 7 to 12 cycles, which used a sample-barcoded 5' primer along with a J-beta primer mix. Via MiXCR, TCRdb re-called the 5' RACE reads, giving one row per CDR3 protein. The sample contains some 1,000,000 distinct CDR3 sequences, 25% of which appear only once. A further study also used this sample, focusing on T cells of mothers and their children. From that second work: Clones that were microchimeric and persistent were not detected among T cells.

The chain recombines TRBV20-1 with TRBJ2-5; no clear D. The J call could be wrong; TRBJ2-1 is a better fit for the DNA end. This clonotype was obtained from a girl aged 2-15 years in good health. Sequenced: blood. DNA for the CDR3: TGCAGTGCTAGAGACCCCAGCACATCCTACAATGAGCAGTTCTCC. Translated: CSARDPSTSYNEQFS.